A single sample is the source of the 22 T cell receptor beta chains below, sequenced in a study of T cell repertoires in cytomegalovirus infection (dated by TCRdb to about 2019). Data came from an Illumina HiSeq 1500. TCRdb's own reprocessing of the public reads used fastp at Q25 and MiXCR and kept productive beta chains. Rows with a matching CDR3 protein are joined into one entry that keeps the most common DNA and genes. The sample table contains around 300,000 distinct CDR3 sequences; only one count was recorded for approximately 25% of them. The top ten clonotypes cover approximately 12% of the sample. The treatment or condition label here, explained by the study, means: in vitro stimulation with specific CMV peptide epitopes to enrich CMV-specific T cells. These receptors' antigens are unknown. This specimen consisted of cultured PBMCs, obtained from culture after CMV antigen stimulation. These receptors were collected from a human donor in good health (CMV status not recorded). Some clones in this sample may be carry-over from other donors' samples.

The chain couples TRBV20-1 to TRBJ1-4; D might be TRBD1 (5 bases). This CDR3 is built from 13 residues. Germline V lookup: CDR1 DFQATT, CDR2 SNEGSKA (reference sequence). V lost 6 bases and J lost 5, with 13 bases in between. For the CDR3, the DNA is TGCAGTGCCCCGACAGTAAACAATGAAAAACTGTTTTTT. It yields the protein CSAPTVNNEKLFF.

This clonotype was seen more than once but under ten times. V is TRBV27 and J is TRBJ2-1; 10 bases align to TRBD1. Germline CDR1 is MNHEY and CDR2 is SMNVEV (reference sequence). V was clipped by 11 bases and J by 2 bases; unmatched bases: 9. This CDR3 has 15 amino acids. CDR3 sequence reads: CAPPGTGDTYNEQFF. The CDR3 DNA reads as TGTGCCCCCCCCGGGACAGGGGATACCTACAATGAGCAGTTCTTC.

V gene TRBV5-4 combines with J gene TRBJ1-6, with a weak D call TRBD1 (6 bases). CDR1 is SGHNT and CDR2 is YYREEE in the germline V gene (reference sequence). V was shortened by 1 base and J by 9 bases, with 11 bases between the two germline ends. The CDR3 is made up of 14 amino acids. The CDR3 loop is CASSLRGGGSPLHF. The CDR3 coding sequence is TGTGCCAGCAGCTTGAGAGGGGGGGGTTCACCCCTCCACTTT. Looking up the rest from reference TRBV5-4 and TRBJ1-6 gives the full variable domain: ETGVTQSPTHLIKTRGQQVTLRCSSQSGHNTVSWYQQALGQGPQFIFQYYREEENGRGNFPPRFSGLQFPNYSSELNVNALELDDSALYLCASSLRGGGSPLHFGNGTRLTVT.

The sample holds a few counts of this clonotype. The chain combines TRBV20-1 with TRBJ2-7; 13 nucleotides align to TRBD2. In germline, CDR1 is DFQATT, CDR2 SNEGSKA (reference sequence). The CDR3 contains 15 residues. Trimming removed 5 bases from V and 3 bases from J; junction bases left unmatched: 7. CDR3 loop: CSAPGLAGPYYEQYF. CDR3 nucleotide sequence: TGCAGTGCTCCGGGACTAGCGGGACCCTACTACGAGCAGTACTTC.

The V call is TRBV19, the J call TRBJ2-1; 7 positions match TRBD2. Looked up from germline, CDR1 is LNHDA and CDR2 is SQIVND (reference sequence). This CDR3 has 17 residues. V lost 2 bases and J lost 2; bases outside the gene matches: 9. CDR3 in amino acids: CASSILGGRGTYNEQFF. CDR3 nucleotide sequence: TGTGCCAGTAGTATACTAGGCGGGAGAGGCACCTACAATGAGCAGTTCTTC.

The V call is TRBV6-6, the J call TRBJ2-1, with 7 nucleotides matching TRBD2. The trim removed 4 bases at V and 0 bases at J, leaving 6 bases unmatched. CDR1 and CDR2 (germline): MNHNY, SVGAGI (reference sequence). The CDR3 totals 16 residues. In nucleotides, the CDR3 is TGTGCCAGCAGTTCCCCTACGGGAGGCTCCTACAATGAGCAGTTCTTC. Encoded protein: CASSSPTGGSYNEQFF.

This clonotype showed up many times. The chain combines TRBV7-2 with TRBJ2-4; a possible D gene is TRBD2 (7 bases). The CDR3 covers 12 residues. Trimming removed 11 bases at V and 9 bases at J, with 17 bases between. In germline, CDR1 is SGHTA, CDR2 FQGNSA. CDR3 sequence reads: CASTLGGRIQYF. The CDR3 DNA reads TGTGCCTCCACCCTCGGGGGGCGCATTCAGTACTTC.

V gene TRBV12-3 or TRBV12-4 combines with J gene TRBJ1-1; D ambiguous. Trimming took off 4 bases at V and 1 base at J, with 10 bases between the two ends. The CDR3 runs 14 residues. The CDR3 spells CASSYGRTNTEAFF. CDR3 DNA sequence: TGTGCCAGCAGTTACGGCAGGACGAACACTGAAGCTTTCTTT.

In this sample, this clonotype turned up many times. CDR3 amino acids: CASSFRQGADTQYF. Written as DNA, the CDR3 is TGTGCCAGCAGTTTTCGACAGGGCGCAGATACGCAGTATTTT. The chain uses TRBV12-3 or TRBV12-4 and TRBJ2-3; 7 bases are a match to TRBD1. Trimming at V came to 3 bases and at J to 4 bases, leaving 4 bases not matched to a gene. This CDR3 spans 14 amino acids.

This clonotype occurred a few times. This chain uses TRBV2 with TRBJ2-7; no clear D. In germline, CDR1 is SNHLY, CDR2 FYNNEI. V lost 8 bases and J lost 3, with 17 bases in between. This CDR3 has 14 residues. CDR3 bases: TGTGCCAGCGCTTATCGGTCGTCCAGCTACGAGCAGTACTTC. Its translation: CASAYRSSSYEQYF.

This clonotype came up a few times. This chain uses TRBV5-6 with TRBJ2-1; 8 positions agree with TRBD2. CDR1 SGHDT and CDR2 YYEEEE come from the germline V gene. The CDR3 sequence is 15 residues long. Germline trimming cut 1 base from V and 8 bases from J; bases unmatched to any gene: 8. The CDR3 here is CASSLWREEFDEQFF. In DNA form, the CDR3 reads TGTGCCAGCAGCTTGTGGCGGGAGGAATTCGATGAGCAGTTCTTC.

This clonotype was seen ten or more times. V gene TRBV7-9 combines with J gene TRBJ2-7; possible D gene TRBD1, 5 bases. Trimming shortened V by 3 bases and J by 3 bases, and 12 bases separated the two germline ends. The CDR3 runs to 14 residues. Looked up from germline, CDR1 is SEHNR and CDR2 is FQNEAQ (reference sequence). The DNA for the CDR3 is TGTGCCAGCAGCTTCAGGGCGCGGTACTACGAGCAGTACTTC. It is translated as CASSFRARYYEQYF.

This clonotype was found a few times. V gene TRBV25-1 combines with J gene TRBJ1-5; tentatively, D is TRBD1 (5 bases). CDR1 is MGHDK, CDR2 SYGVNS, per germline. The V end lost 3 bases, the J end lost 9 bases, and 15 bases lay between the germline ends. CDR3 length: 14 residues. CDR3 residues: CASSDQGTYGPQHF. The CDR3 DNA sequence: TGTGCCAGCAGTGACCAGGGCACTTATGGGCCCCAGCATTTT.

This rearrangement joins TRBV4-3 to TRBJ2-3; 9 nucleotides align to TRBD2. CDR1 LGHNA and CDR2 YSLEER come from the germline V gene. V was clipped by 1 base and J by 3 bases; unmatched bases: 8. CDR3 length: 17 residues. CDR3 amino acids: CASSQGGGRAKTDTQYF. CDR3 sequence (DNA): TGCGCCAGCAGCCAAGGTGGCGGGAGGGCCAAAACAGATACGCAGTATTTT.

This clonotype has only a few counts. The CDR3 loop reads CAISDAGQGAYEQYF. CDR3 sequence (DNA): TGTGCCATCAGCGACGCAGGACAGGGGGCCTACGAGCAGTACTTC. This chain joins TRBV10-3 and TRBJ2-7; 10 bases line up with TRBD1. Germline V gives CDR1 ENHRY, CDR2 SYGVKD. V dropped 6 bases and J dropped 2; count of bases not matched to a gene: 7. This CDR3 region has 15 residues.

This clonotype was detected a few times. The chain recombines TRBV11-3 with TRBJ2-7, with D unclear. Looked up from germline, CDR1 is SGHNT and CDR2 is YENEEA. The CDR3 length is 17 residues. The V end was cut by 3 bases, the J end by 1 base, with 19 bases between. The CDR3 bases are TGTGCCAGCAGCTTTTCCTTGGACGTTGGGGAATCCTACGAGCAGTACGTC. Translated: CASSFSLDVGESYEQYV.

The chain is built from TRBV6-8 and TRBJ1-1; TRBD1 is a possible D gene (6 bases). The V and J ends lost 7 bases and 0 bases respectively, with 12 bases between them. CDR1 and CDR2 from the germline V gene are MNHGY and SAAAGT. CDR3 length: 14 amino acids. The CDR3 loop reads CASIGGRVNTEAFF. CDR3 in DNA: TGTGCCAGCATTGGGGGGCGCGTGAACACTGAAGCTTTCTTT.

V usage is TRBV5-6 and J usage is TRBJ2-2; the match to TRBD1 covers 10 bases. Per the germline V gene, CDR1 is SGHDT and CDR2 is YYEEEE. The CDR3 length is 18 residues. V dropped 1 base and J dropped 6; count of bases not matched to a gene: 12. CDR3 DNA: TGTGCCAGCAGCTTGTTAGGGGGGACAGGGGATTCCGCCGGGGAGCTGTTTTTT. This gives the protein CASSLLGGTGDSAGELFF. The full variable domain, completed using reference TRBV5-6 and TRBJ2-2, is DAGVTQSPTHLIKTRGQQVTLRCSPKSGHDTVSWYQQALGQGPQFIFQYYEEEERQRGNFPDRFSGHQFPNYSSELNVNALLLGDSALYLCASSLLGGTGDSAGELFFGEGSRLTVL.

A few counts support this clonotype. J is TRBJ2-5 and V is TRBV20-1; tentative D call: TRBD1 (5 bases). Germline V gene sequence: CDR1 DFQATT, CDR2 SNEGSKA (reference sequence). The V gene lost 4 bases and the J gene lost 5 bases, with 17 bases spanning the gap. The CDR3 length is 14 residues. The CDR3 nucleotides are TGCAGTGCTACGACAGAGGCGGCGGTGGAGACCCAGTACTTC. Translated: CSATTEAAVETQYF.

The chain combines TRBV30 with TRBJ1-5; 8 bases match TRBD1. The germline CDR1 and CDR2 sequences are GTSNPN and SVGIG (reference sequence). This CDR3 contains 15 residues. Losses at the gene ends were 2 bases for V and 4 bases for J; bases not matched to a gene: 7. The CDR3: CAWSRGDRTNQPQHF. In nucleotides, the CDR3 is TGTGCCTGGAGTCGAGGGGACAGGACAAATCAGCCCCAGCATTTT. The full variable domain, in which reference TRBV30 and TRBJ1-5 provide the parts outside the CDR3, is SQTIHQWPATLVQPVGSPLSLECTVEGTSNPNLYWYRQAAGRGLQLLFYSVGIGQISSEVPQNLSASRPQDRQFILSSKKLLLSDSGFYLCAWSRGDRTNQPQHFGDGTRLSIL.

This clonotype was counted between two and nine times. The chain uses TRBV19 and TRBJ2-1; 10 bases fit TRBD2. V lost 5 bases and J lost 9; bases outside the gene matches: 13. The CDR3 length is 16 residues. Germline CDR1 LNHDA, CDR2 SQIVND (reference sequence). The CDR3 DNA is TGTGCCAGTAGTCCCCGGGGGGTAGCGGGAGGCGGTGAGCAGTTCTTC. It translates to CASSPRGVAGGGEQFF.

A single count supports this clonotype. The chain is built from TRBV6-2 or TRBV6-3 and TRBJ1-1; the match to TRBD1 covers 7 bases. Germline CDR1 is MNHEY and CDR2 is SVGEGT. The length of the CDR3 is 16 residues. V dropped 2 bases and J dropped 0; count of bases not matched to a gene: 6. Here the CDR3 reads CASSYISRGMNTEAFF. Here the CDR3 DNA reads TGTGCCAGCAGTTACATATCCAGGGGGATGAACACTGAAGCTTTCTTT.